The clone carrying this T cell receptor (beta chain) came up a few times. The antigen remains unidentified. RNA transcripts served as the template for amplifying TCR beta CDR3 regions. During a first-round RT-PCR of the TCR CDR3, the HTBI primer set was used. One entry per CDR3 protein results from TCRdb running MiXCR on the multiplex PCR reads. Of more than 650,000 distinct CDR3 sequences listed, roughly 15% are singletons. The data derive from a study of T cells in Graves' hyperthyroidism and ophthalmopathy. Study-wide findings and caveats: Model-based prediction identified ophthalmopathy a median 6.5 months prior to its onset. Peripheral blood also featured most of the thyroid clonotypes expanded above 0.001.

The V segment lost 1 base and the J segment 3 bases; nucleotides outside the gene matches: 17. Looked up from germline, CDR1 is SGHTA and CDR2 is FQGNSA. The CDR3 length is 20 residues. If no ophthalmopathy progression occurred within 18 months, Graves' hyperthyroidism was stable. The rearrangement links TRBV7-2 to TRBJ2-3; the match to TRBD2 covers 9 bases. The TCR was taken from a woman between 18 and 30 years old with Graves' hyperthyroidism. What was sequenced was blood. The CDR3 DNA sequence: TGTGCCAGCAGCTTAGGCGAGGGGGGGCGTAGCGGGAGCGTTACAGATACGCAGTATTTT. This codes for CASSLGEGGRSGSVTDTQYF.